This TCR beta chain came from a study of shared clonotypes between healthy human individuals. The junction had 12 bases not matched to a gene; V was cut back by 10 bases and J by 3 bases. The CDR3 is 15 amino acids. Germline V gene sequence: CDR1 ENHRY, CDR2 SYGVKD. This clone has just one count. Its antigen is still unknown. Study findings and constraints: Blood was the only sampled material, and tissue repertoires likely differ.

Clones were sequenced by immunoSEQ multiplex PCR, and TCRdb holds only the in-frame ones, with some missing. The sample records more than 450,000 clones, about four fifths being singletons. This sequence joins TRBV10-3 and TRBJ2-4; 7 bases agree with TRBD1. Sequenced material: PBMCs. The clonotype comes from a middle-aged woman in good health. Some clones in this sample may be carry-over from other donors' samples. Here the CDR3 reads CATSNRGLDKNIQYF. CDR3 nucleotide sequence: TGTGCCACCTCAAACAGGGGTTTGGACAAAAACATTCAGTACTTC.